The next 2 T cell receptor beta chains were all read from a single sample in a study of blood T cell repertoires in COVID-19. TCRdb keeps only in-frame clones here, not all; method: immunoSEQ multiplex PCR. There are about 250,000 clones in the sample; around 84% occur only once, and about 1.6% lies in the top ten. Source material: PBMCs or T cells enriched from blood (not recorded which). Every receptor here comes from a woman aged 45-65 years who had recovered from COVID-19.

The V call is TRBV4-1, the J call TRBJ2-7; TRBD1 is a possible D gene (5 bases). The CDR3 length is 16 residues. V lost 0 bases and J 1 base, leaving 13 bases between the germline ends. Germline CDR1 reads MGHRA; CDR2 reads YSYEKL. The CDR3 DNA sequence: TGCGCCAGCAGCCAAGATTTAGGACACAGATCCTACGAGCAGTACTTC. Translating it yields CASSQDLGHRSYEQYF.

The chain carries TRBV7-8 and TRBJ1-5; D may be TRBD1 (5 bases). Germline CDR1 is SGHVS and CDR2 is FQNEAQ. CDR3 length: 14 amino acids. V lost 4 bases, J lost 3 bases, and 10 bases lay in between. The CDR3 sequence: CASSWIGDNQPQHF. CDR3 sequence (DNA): TGTGCCAGCAGCTGGATAGGGGACAATCAGCCCCAGCATTTT.